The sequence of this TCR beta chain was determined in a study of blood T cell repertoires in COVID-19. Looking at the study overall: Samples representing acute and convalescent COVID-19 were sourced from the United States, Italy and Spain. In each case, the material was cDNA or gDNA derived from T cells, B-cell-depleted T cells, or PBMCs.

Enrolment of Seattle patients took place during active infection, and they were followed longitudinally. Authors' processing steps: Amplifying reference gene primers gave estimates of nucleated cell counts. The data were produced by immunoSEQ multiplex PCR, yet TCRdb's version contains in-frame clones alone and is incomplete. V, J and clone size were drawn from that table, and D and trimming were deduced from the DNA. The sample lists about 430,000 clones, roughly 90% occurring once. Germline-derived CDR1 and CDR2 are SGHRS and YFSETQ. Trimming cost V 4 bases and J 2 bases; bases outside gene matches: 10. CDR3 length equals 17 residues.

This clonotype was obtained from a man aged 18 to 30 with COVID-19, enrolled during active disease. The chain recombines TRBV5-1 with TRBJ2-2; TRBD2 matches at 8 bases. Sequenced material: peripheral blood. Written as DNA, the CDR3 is TGCGCCAGCAGCCCTGGGAGCGGGAGAGGTAACACCGGGGAGCTGTTTTTT. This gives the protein CASSPGSGRGNTGELFF.